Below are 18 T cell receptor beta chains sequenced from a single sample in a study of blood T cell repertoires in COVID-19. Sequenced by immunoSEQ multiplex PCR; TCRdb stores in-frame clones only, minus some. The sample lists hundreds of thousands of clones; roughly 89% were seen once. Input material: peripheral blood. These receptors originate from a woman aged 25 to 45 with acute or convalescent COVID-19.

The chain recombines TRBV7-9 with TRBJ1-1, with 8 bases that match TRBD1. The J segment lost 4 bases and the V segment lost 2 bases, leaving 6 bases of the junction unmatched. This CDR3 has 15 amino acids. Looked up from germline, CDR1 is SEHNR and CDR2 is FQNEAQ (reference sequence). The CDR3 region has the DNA TGTGCCAGCAGCTTACGGACAGGGCGAGGCACTGAAGCTTTCTTT. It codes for CASSLRTGRGTEAFF.

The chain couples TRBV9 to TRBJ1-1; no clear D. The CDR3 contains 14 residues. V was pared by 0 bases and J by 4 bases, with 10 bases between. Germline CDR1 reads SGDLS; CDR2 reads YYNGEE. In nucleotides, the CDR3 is TGTGCCAGCAGCGTAGAAGGAGGGTCCACTGAAGCTTTCTTT. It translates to CASSVEGGSTEAFF.

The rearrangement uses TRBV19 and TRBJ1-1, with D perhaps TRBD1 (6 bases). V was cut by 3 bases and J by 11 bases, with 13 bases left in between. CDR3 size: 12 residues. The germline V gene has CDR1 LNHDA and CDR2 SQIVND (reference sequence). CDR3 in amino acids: CASSMAWQGAFF. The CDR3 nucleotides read TGTGCCAGTAGTATGGCATGGCAGGGGGCTTTCTTT.

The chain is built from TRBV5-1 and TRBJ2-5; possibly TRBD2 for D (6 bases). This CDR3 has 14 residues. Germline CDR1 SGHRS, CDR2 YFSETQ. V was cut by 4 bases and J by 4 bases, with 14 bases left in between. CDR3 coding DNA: TGCGCCAGCAGCACCCTACTAGCTGGAGAGACCCAGTACTTC. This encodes CASSTLLAGETQYF.

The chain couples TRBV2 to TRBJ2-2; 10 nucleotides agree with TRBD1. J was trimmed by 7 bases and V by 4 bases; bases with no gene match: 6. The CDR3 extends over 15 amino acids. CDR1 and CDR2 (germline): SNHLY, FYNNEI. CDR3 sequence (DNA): TGTGCCAGCAGTGTTGGACAGGGGGGTATCGGGGAGCTGTTTTTT. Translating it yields CASSVGQGGIGELFF.

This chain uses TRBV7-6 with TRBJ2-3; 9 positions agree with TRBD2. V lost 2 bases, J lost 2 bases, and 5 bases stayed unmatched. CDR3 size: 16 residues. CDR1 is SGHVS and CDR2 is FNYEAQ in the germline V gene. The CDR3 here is CASSLRLAASTDTQYF. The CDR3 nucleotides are TGTGCCAGCAGCTTAAGACTAGCGGCGTCCACAGATACGCAGTATTTT. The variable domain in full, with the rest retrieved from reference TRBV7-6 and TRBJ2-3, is GAGVSQSPRYKVTKRGQDVALRCDPISGHVSLYWYRQALGQGPEFLTYFNYEAQQDKSGLPNDRFSAERPEGSISTLTIQRTEQRDSAMYRCASSLRLAASTDTQYFGPGTRLTVL.

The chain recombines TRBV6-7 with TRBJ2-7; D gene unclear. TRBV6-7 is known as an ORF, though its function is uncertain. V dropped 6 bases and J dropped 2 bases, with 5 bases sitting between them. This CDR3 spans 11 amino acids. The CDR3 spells CASSPTYEQYF. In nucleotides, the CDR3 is TGTGCCAGCAGCCCAACCTACGAGCAGTACTTC.

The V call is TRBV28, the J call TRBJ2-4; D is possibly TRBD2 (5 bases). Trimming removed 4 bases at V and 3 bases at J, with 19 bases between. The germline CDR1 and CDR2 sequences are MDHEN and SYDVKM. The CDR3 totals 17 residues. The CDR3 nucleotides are TGTGCCAGCAGTTCCACCTCGAGAGGGAGAGTCAAAAACATTCAGTACTTC. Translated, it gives CASSSTSRGRVKNIQYF.

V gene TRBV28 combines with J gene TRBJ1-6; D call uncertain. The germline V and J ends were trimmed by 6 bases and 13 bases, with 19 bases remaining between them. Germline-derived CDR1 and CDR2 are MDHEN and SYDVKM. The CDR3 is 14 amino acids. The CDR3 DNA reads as TGTGCCAGCAGGGGTAATACAGATAGGTTTCCCCTCCACTTT. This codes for CASRGNTDRFPLHF.

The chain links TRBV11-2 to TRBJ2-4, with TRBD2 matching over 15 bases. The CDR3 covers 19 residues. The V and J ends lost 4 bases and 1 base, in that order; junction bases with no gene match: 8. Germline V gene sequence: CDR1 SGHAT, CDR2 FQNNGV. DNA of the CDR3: TGTGCCAGCAGCTCGCGGACTAGCGGGGGGGGGTCGGCCAAAAACATTCAGTACTTC. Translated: CASSSRTSGGGSAKNIQYF.

CDR3 sequence reads: CSITGGQETQYF. CDR3 coding DNA: TGCAGCATCACGGGGGGTCAAGAGACCCAGTACTTC. The V call is TRBV29-1, the J call TRBJ2-5; the match to TRBD2 covers 7 bases. The CDR3 totals 12 residues. Germline V gene lookup returns CDR1 SQVTM and CDR2 ANQGSEA. The V segment lost 8 bases and the J segment 2 bases; nucleotides outside the gene matches: 5.

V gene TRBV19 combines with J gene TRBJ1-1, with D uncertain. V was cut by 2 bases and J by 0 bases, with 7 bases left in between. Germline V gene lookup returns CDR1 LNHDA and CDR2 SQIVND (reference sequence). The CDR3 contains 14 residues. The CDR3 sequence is CASSILSVNTEAFF. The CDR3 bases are TGTGCCAGTAGTATATTGTCCGTGAACACTGAAGCTTTCTTT.

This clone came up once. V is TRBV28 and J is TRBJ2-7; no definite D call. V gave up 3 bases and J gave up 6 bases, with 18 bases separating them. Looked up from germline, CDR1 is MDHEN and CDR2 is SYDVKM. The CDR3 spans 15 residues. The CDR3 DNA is TGTGCCAGCAGTTTGCCTACGCGTCGTTATGGCGAGCAGTACTTC. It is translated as CASSLPTRRYGEQYF.

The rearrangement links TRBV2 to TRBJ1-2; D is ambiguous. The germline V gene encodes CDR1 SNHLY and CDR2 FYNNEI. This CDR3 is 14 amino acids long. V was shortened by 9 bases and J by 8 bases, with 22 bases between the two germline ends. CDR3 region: CARTGRGSLEGYTF. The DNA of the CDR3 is TGTGCCAGAACGGGCCGGGGATCTTTGGAAGGCTACACCTTC.

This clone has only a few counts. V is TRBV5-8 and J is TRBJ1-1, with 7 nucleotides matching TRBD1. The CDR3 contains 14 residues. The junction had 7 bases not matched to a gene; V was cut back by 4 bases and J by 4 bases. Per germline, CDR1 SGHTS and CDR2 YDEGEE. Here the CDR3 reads CASSRGQVVTEAFF. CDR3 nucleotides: TGTGCCAGCAGCAGAGGACAGGTGGTCACTGAAGCTTTCTTT.

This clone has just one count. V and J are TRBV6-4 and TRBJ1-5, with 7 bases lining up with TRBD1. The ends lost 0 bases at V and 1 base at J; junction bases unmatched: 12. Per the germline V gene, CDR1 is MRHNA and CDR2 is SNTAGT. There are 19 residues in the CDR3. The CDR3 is CASSDSYPRDRGSNQPQHF. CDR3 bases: TGTGCCAGCAGTGACTCCTACCCCCGGGACAGAGGGAGCAATCAGCCCCAGCATTTT.

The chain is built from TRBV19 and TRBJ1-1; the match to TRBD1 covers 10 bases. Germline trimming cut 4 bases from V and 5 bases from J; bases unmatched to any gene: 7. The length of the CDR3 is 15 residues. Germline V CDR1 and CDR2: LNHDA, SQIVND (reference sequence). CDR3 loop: CASSNSRQGATEAFF. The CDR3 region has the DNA TGTGCCAGTAGTAACTCCAGACAGGGGGCAACTGAAGCTTTCTTT.

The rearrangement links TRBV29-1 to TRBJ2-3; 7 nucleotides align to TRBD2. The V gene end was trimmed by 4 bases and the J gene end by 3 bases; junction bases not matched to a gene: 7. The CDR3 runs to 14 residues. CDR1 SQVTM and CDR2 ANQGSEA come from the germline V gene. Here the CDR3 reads CSVVGEGVTDTQYF. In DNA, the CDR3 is TGCAGCGTTGTGGGGGAGGGTGTGACAGATACGCAGTATTTT.